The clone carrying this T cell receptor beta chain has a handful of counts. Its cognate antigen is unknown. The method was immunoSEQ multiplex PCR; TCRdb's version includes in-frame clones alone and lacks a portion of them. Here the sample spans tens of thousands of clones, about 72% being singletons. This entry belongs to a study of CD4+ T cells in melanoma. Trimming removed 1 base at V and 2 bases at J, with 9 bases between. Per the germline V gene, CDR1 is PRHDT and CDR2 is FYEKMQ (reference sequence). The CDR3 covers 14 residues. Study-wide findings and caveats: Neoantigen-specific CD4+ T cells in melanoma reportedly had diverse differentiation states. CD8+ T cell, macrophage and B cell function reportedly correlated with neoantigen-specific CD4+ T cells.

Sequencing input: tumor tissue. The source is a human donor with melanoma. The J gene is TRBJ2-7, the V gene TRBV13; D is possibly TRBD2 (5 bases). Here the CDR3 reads CASSLAGVAYEQYF. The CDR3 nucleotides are TGTGCCAGCAGCTTAGCCGGGGTGGCCTACGAGCAGTACTTC.